This T cell receptor beta chain was found in a study of T-cell reconstitution after alpha-beta-depleted transplantation in children. The TCRbeta library was prepared with unique molecular identifiers. TCRdb ran MiXCR on the PCR reads and lists one entry per CDR3 protein. This sample carries about 690,000 distinct CDR3 sequences, roughly 15% of them seen once, and the ten largest clones take 1.1%. The length of the CDR3 is 16 residues. V lost 5 bases to trimming and J lost 4 bases, with 20 bases between them. CDR1 and CDR2 (germline): SGHAT, FQNNGV. The V call is TRBV11-2, the J call TRBJ2-5; possibly TRBD2 for D (6 bases). The receptor was isolated from a human donor who donated a stem cell graft to a child with acute myeloid leukemia. The sequences come from PBMCs from the stem cell graft donor, collected from the stem cell graft. CDR3 region: CASSPPWSGGVETQYF. The CDR3 nucleotides read TGTGCCAGCAGCCCTCCTTGGTCAGGCGGGGTAGAGACCCAGTACTTC.